This T cell receptor (beta chain) was captured by sequencing in a study of blood T cell repertoires in COVID-19. Clones were read by immunoSEQ multiplex PCR, and TCRdb kept only the in-frame ones, dropping some. This sample has about 210,000 clones, with roughly four fifths found just once. This clone was recorded once. The CDR3 runs 12 residues. V was shortened by 7 bases and J by 4 bases, with 10 bases between the two germline ends. The material sequenced was peripheral blood. This receptor was taken from a woman between 40 and 55 years old with acute or convalescent COVID-19. This rearrangement joins TRBV12-3 or TRBV12-4 to TRBJ1-2; D is unresolved. CDR3 bases: TGTGCCAGCACCAAAAACGGCTATGGCTACACCTTC. Protein: CASTKNGYGYTF.